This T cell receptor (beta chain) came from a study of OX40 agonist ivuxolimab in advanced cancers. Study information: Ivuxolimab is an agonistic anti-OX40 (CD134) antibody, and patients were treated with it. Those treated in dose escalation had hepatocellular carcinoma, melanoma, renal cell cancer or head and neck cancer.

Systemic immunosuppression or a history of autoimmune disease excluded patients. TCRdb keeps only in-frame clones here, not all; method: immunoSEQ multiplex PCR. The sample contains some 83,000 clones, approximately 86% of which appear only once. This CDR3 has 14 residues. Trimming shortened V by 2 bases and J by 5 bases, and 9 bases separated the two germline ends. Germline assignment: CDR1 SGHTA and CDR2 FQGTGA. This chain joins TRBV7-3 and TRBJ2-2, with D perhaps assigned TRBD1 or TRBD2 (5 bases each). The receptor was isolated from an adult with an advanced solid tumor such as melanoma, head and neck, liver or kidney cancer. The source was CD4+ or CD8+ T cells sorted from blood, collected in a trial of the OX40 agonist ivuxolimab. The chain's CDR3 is CASSLGGGTGELFF. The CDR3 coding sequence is TGTGCCAGCAGCTTAGGTGGGGGTACCGGGGAGCTGTTTTTT.